Below, 17 T cell receptor beta chains from the same sample are listed, as sequenced in a study of chemoradiotherapy in HPV16-positive cancers. The data were produced by immunoSEQ multiplex PCR, yet TCRdb's version contains in-frame clones alone and is incomplete. The table shows roughly 28,000 clones, with approximately 84% occurring only once. The specimen comprised blood, sampled from a patient who underwent chemoradiotherapy. The origin of the receptors is a human donor with HPV-associated anogenital cancer.

The chain links TRBV9 to TRBJ2-2; D perhaps matches TRBD1 (6 bases). This CDR3 contains 15 residues. The germline V and J ends were trimmed by 7 bases and 7 bases, with 20 bases remaining between them. Germline loops: CDR1 SGDLS, CDR2 YYNGEE. DNA for the CDR3: TGTGCCAGCGGCATAGGGACAATTCAGGGCGGGGAGCTGTTTTTT. Translation: CASGIGTIQGGELFF.

This clone has only a few counts. DNA for the CDR3: TGTGCCAGCAGTCAGGGGGAAGGACAGCCCCAGCATTTT. Translation: CASSQGEGQPQHF. The V gene is TRBV6-1, the J gene TRBJ1-5; 7 bases agree with TRBD1. CDR1 and CDR2 from the germline V gene are MNHNS and SASEGT. CDR3 length: 13 residues. Germline trimming cut 5 bases from V and 7 bases from J; bases unmatched to any gene: 5.

This CDR3 reads CASSEGDRHSGNTIYF. CDR3 nucleotides: TGCGCCAGCAGTGAGGGGGACAGGCACTCTGGAAACACCATATATTTT. The V gene is TRBV10-2, the J gene TRBJ1-3; 8 bases are shared with TRBD1. The CDR3 totals 16 residues. The trim removed 2 bases at V and 0 bases at J, leaving 3 bases unmatched. Germline V gives CDR1 WSHSY, CDR2 SAAADI.

The gene calls are TRBV9 and TRBJ2-1; 13 bases are a match to TRBD2. Germline CDR1 and CDR2: SGDLS and YYNGEE. The CDR3 is 18 residues long. J was trimmed by 8 bases and V by 3 bases; bases with no gene match: 14. The CDR3 loop reads CASSAKKRGTSGVDEQFF. DNA of the CDR3: TGTGCCAGCAGCGCCAAGAAAAGGGGGACTAGCGGGGTAGATGAGCAGTTCTTC. The whole variable domain, filled in from reference TRBV9 and TRBJ2-1, reads DSGVTQTPKHLITATGQRVTLRCSPRSGDLSVYWYQQSLDQGLQFLIQYYNGEERAKGNILERFSAQQFPDLHSELNLSSLELGDSALYFCASSAKKRGTSGVDEQFFGPGTRLTVL.

The V gene is TRBV7-3, the J gene TRBJ2-6; no clear D. V lost 5 bases and J 1 base, leaving 6 bases between the germline ends. Germline V CDR1 and CDR2: SGHTA, FQGTGA. CDR3 length equals 14 residues. CDR3 nucleotides: TGTGCCAGCAGCGGAGAGTCTGGGGCCAACGTCCTGACTTTC. This encodes CASSGESGANVLTF.

The genes are TRBV2 and TRBJ1-3; tentative D call: TRBD1 (6 bases). The germline V gene encodes CDR1 SNHLY and CDR2 FYNNEI. The CDR3 covers 14 residues. The germline V and J ends were trimmed by 6 bases and 3 bases, with 12 bases remaining between them. CDR3 in DNA: TGTGCCAGCAGGGGGGGCAGGAATGGAAACACCATATATTTT. Translating it yields CASRGGRNGNTIYF.

The chain has TRBV2 and TRBJ2-2; D assignment may be TRBD1 or TRBD2 (6 bases each). Germline CDR1 is SNHLY and CDR2 is FYNNEI. The CDR3 runs to 14 residues. Trimming took 6 bases from V and 4 from J, leaving 12 bases between them. The CDR3 DNA reads as TGTGCCAGCAGATTAGGGGGGACCACCGGGGAGCTGTTTTTT. Protein sequence: CASRLGGTTGELFF.

V and J are TRBV7-2 and TRBJ1-2, with D uncertain. V shed 2 bases and J shed 2 bases, with 18 bases lying between them. Germline V lookup: CDR1 SGHTA, CDR2 FQGNSA. This CDR3 is built from 17 residues. CDR3 residues: CASSLSTPGLINYGYTF. In nucleotides, the CDR3 is TGTGCCAGCAGCTTATCCACCCCCGGGCTTATAAACTATGGCTACACCTTC. The variable domain in full, with the rest retrieved from reference TRBV7-2 and TRBJ1-2, is GAGVSQSPSNKVTEKGKDVELRCDPISGHTALYWYRQSLGQGLEFLIYFQGNSAPDKSGLPSDRFSAERTGGSVSTLTIQRTQQEDSAVYLCASSLSTPGLINYGYTFGSGTRLTVV.

This rearrangement joins TRBV2 to TRBJ1-3; 9 bases line up with TRBD1. V lost 9 bases, J lost 4 bases, and 16 bases stayed unmatched. The CDR3 consists of 17 residues. The V gene's germline CDR1 is SNHLY and CDR2 FYNNEI. CDR3 residues: CASDDLGQGFIGNTIYF. The CDR3 bases are TGTGCCAGTGACGATCTGGGACAGGGTTTTATCGGAAACACCATATATTTT.

This chain uses TRBV11-3 with TRBJ2-3; the match to TRBD1 covers 9 bases. The V and J ends lost 5 bases and 6 bases, in that order; junction bases with no gene match: 6. The CDR3 runs 14 residues. Germline-derived CDR1 and CDR2 are SGHNT and YENEEA. CDR3 in DNA: TGTGCCAGCAGCACGGGACAGGGAGGTGATACGCAGTATTTT. It is translated as CASSTGQGGDTQYF.

The chain recombines TRBV7-6 with TRBJ2-5; TRBD2 matches at 12 bases. V shed 5 bases and J 4 bases; nucleotides not matched to a gene: 8. Germline V lookup: CDR1 SGHVS, CDR2 FNYEAQ. The CDR3 contains 16 residues. The CDR3 sequence is CASSALAGGPGETQYF. Written as DNA, the CDR3 is TGTGCCAGCAGCGCCCTAGCGGGGGGGCCGGGAGAGACCCAGTACTTC.

The genes are TRBV7-2 and TRBJ2-3, with D hard to call. The CDR3 is made up of 13 amino acids. Trimming left V 1 base short and J 5 bases short, with 7 bases between. In germline, CDR1 is SGHTA, CDR2 FQGNSA. CDR3 nucleotides: TGTGCCAGCAGCTTAGTTTCGCTAGATACGCAGTATTTT. Its translation: CASSLVSLDTQYF.

V and J are TRBV9 and TRBJ1-1, with D tentatively TRBD1 (5 bases). The CDR3 runs 14 residues. V shed 4 bases and J shed 1 base, with 11 bases lying between them. CDR1 and CDR2 from the germline V gene are SGDLS and YYNGEE. The CDR3 DNA reads as TGTGCCAGCAGCCCGGGACCGACGAACACTGAAGCTTTCTTT. This encodes CASSPGPTNTEAFF.

The chain couples TRBV29-1 to TRBJ1-1; D remains unclear. Trimming removed 7 bases at V and 5 bases at J, with 14 bases between. CDR1 is SQVTM, CDR2 ANQGSEA, per germline. The CDR3 has 12 residues. The CDR3 loop is CSANFQWTEAFF. The CDR3 nucleotides are TGCAGCGCAAACTTCCAGTGGACTGAAGCTTTCTTT.

This chain joins TRBV7-1 and TRBJ1-1, with TRBD1 as a possible D gene (5 bases). TRBV7-1 is recorded as an ORF, its role being uncertain. The CDR3 totals 13 residues. V lost 4 bases and J lost 10, with 16 bases in between. CDR3 DNA: TGTGCCAGCAGCTTAGCGTTGGGCCAGGGAGCTTTCTTT. Translating it yields CASSLALGQGAFF.

The chain uses TRBV20-1 and TRBJ1-2; D is possibly TRBD1 (6 bases). This CDR3 spans 11 amino acids. V gave up 4 bases and J gave up 8 bases, with 11 bases separating them. Germline lookup yields CDR1 DFQATT and CDR2 SNEGSKA (reference sequence). CDR3 nucleotide sequence: TGCAGTGCTACAGGGGTCCTAGGCTACACCTTC. Protein: CSATGVLGYTF.

DNA for the CDR3: TGTGCCAGCAGCGTAGCTCAGGGGAACACTGAAGCTTTCTTT. Amino acid sequence: CASSVAQGNTEAFF. The rearrangement joins TRBV9 to TRBJ1-1; D possibly corresponds to TRBD1 (5 bases). This CDR3 has 14 amino acids. The V end was cut by 0 bases, the J end by 1 base, with 7 bases between. Germline-derived CDR1 and CDR2 are SGDLS and YYNGEE.